The clone carrying this T cell receptor beta chain was found once. These data originate in a study of OX40 agonist ivuxolimab in advanced cancers. Study context: The study treated patients with ivuxolimab, an agonistic anti-OX40 (CD134) antibody. Prior therapy, whether anti-PD-1, anti-PD-L1 or anti-CTLA-4, was allowed, and roughly 40% had some.

Sequenced by immunoSEQ multiplex PCR; TCRdb stores in-frame clones only, minus some. The table records fewer than 75,000 clones, 90% to 95% of them present only once. Baseline, cycle 4 day 1, and cycle 7 day 1 were the blood sampling points. The receptor was isolated from an adult with an advanced solid tumor such as melanoma, head and neck, liver or kidney cancer. Material: CD4+ or CD8+ T cells sorted from blood, obtained in a trial of the OX40 agonist ivuxolimab.

CDR3 amino acids: CASSPQTTSGAFF. CDR3 nucleotide sequence: TGCGCCAGCAGTCCTCAGACGACCAGTGGAGCTTTCTTT. The chain has TRBV10-1 and TRBJ1-1; D remains unclear. Germline V gives CDR1 WNHNN, CDR2 SYGVQD (reference sequence). The CDR3 has 13 residues. Trimming pared 5 bases from V and 10 bases from J, leaving 17 bases between.